These 30 T cell receptor beta chains were all obtained from the same sample, sequenced in a study of blood T cell repertoires in COVID-19. This table comes from immunoSEQ multiplex PCR, and its TCRdb copy is limited to in-frame clones, with some not included. Of about 160,000 clones listed, over 75% are singletons. What was sequenced was peripheral blood. Receptors were obtained from a man at least 80 years old with COVID-19, enrolled during active disease.

This rearrangement joins TRBV7-9 to TRBJ2-3; 7 nucleotides agree with TRBD2. CDR1 is SEHNR, CDR2 FQNEAQ, per germline (reference sequence). Trimming cost V 7 bases and J 3 bases; bases outside gene matches: 10. The CDR3 totals 15 residues. For the CDR3, the DNA is TGTGCCAGCACCAAGCGGGAAGCGGTTACAGATACGCAGTATTTT. As protein: CASTKREAVTDTQYF.

This clone has just a few counts. The chain uses TRBV11-2 and TRBJ1-1; tentative D call: TRBD1 (6 bases). The V gene's germline CDR1 is SGHAT and CDR2 FQNNGV. CDR3 length: 12 residues. V lost 5 bases and J lost 5, with 9 bases in between. CDR3: CASSLGQTEAFF. The CDR3 coding sequence is TGTGCCAGCAGCCTCGGACAGACTGAAGCTTTCTTT.

The CDR3 spells CASSFRGGTDTQYF. Here the CDR3 DNA reads TGTGCCAGCAGCTTCCGGGGGGGCACAGATACGCAGTATTTT. The rearrangement uses TRBV7-3 and TRBJ2-3; 7 nucleotides align to TRBD2. The CDR3 extends over 14 amino acids. The trim removed 3 bases at V and 1 base at J, leaving 1 base unmatched. CDR1 and CDR2 (germline): SGHTA, FQGTGA.

V usage is TRBV11-3 and J usage is TRBJ1-3; tentatively, D is TRBD1 (6 bases). This CDR3 contains 18 residues. The germline V gene encodes CDR1 SGHNT and CDR2 YENEEA. Trimming pared 1 base from V and 0 bases from J, leaving 16 bases between. The CDR3, as DNA: TGTGCCAGCAGCTTAGGGGTCCCAGGGACAAGCTCTGGAAACACCATATATTTT. Translating it yields CASSLGVPGTSSGNTIYF.

The chain employs TRBV11-2 and TRBJ1-2, with a weak D call TRBD1 (5 bases). The V end was cut by 3 bases, the J end by 3 bases, with 11 bases between. CDR1 and CDR2 (germline): SGHAT, FQNNGV. The CDR3 covers 14 residues. The CDR3 DNA reads TGTGCCAGCAGCTTTCCCGACAGTTACTATGGCTACACCTTC. This codes for CASSFPDSYYGYTF.

The V call is TRBV5-1, the J call TRBJ1-2; tentative D call: TRBD1 (6 bases). Germline lookup yields CDR1 SGHRS and CDR2 YFSETQ. V shed 0 bases and J shed 6 bases, with 12 bases lying between them. This CDR3 contains 14 residues. CDR3 nucleotide sequence: TGCGCCAGCAGCTTGGCCGGCAGGGGAGATGGCTACACCTTC. Translated, it gives CASSLAGRGDGYTF.

V usage is TRBV4-2 and J usage is TRBJ1-1, with a tentative D call TRBD1 (6 bases). The CDR3 contains 15 residues. The germline gives CDR1 LGHNA, CDR2 YNFKEQ. With 0 bases removed from V and 1 base from J, the gap between germline ends came to 9 bases. CDR3 protein: CASSQEGARNTEAFF. The CDR3 bases are TGTGCCAGCAGCCAAGAGGGGGCCCGGAACACTGAAGCTTTCTTT.

This sequence joins TRBV9 and TRBJ1-2, with D possibly matching TRBD1 (6 bases). Germline V gives CDR1 SGDLS, CDR2 YYNGEE. Trimming pared 3 bases from V and 3 bases from J, leaving 21 bases between. CDR3 length equals 17 residues. CDR3 nucleotides: TGTGCCAGCAGCGCCCCGACGGGGGGGCAGGAGTACTATGGCTACACCTTC. Encoded protein: CASSAPTGGQEYYGYTF.

This rearrangement joins TRBV5-1 to TRBJ1-6; no clear D gene. This CDR3 region has 14 residues. CDR1 and CDR2 from the germline V gene are SGHRS and YFSETQ. The V end lost 0 bases, the J end lost 7 bases, and 8 bases lay between the germline ends. The CDR3 region is CASSLEISNSPLHF. In DNA form, the CDR3 reads TGCGCCAGCAGCTTGGAGATAAGCAATTCACCCCTCCACTTT.

This sequence joins TRBV11-3 and TRBJ2-2, with 7 bases lining up with TRBD1. The V segment lost 4 bases and the J segment 4 bases; nucleotides outside the gene matches: 0. CDR3 length equals 13 residues. Germline V gene data show CDR1 as SGHNT and CDR2 as YENEEA. CDR3 DNA: TGTGCCAGCAGCTGGACAGGCACCGGGGAGCTGTTTTTT. This sequence encodes CASSWTGTGELFF.

This chain connects TRBV28 to TRBJ1-4; 7 nucleotides match TRBD1. Germline loops: CDR1 MDHEN, CDR2 SYDVKM. Trimming took 8 bases from V and 7 from J; bases not matched to a gene: 10. The CDR3 extends over 14 amino acids. The CDR3 region has the DNA TGTGCCAGCGAAGAATCAAGGGGGCCTGAAAAACTGTTTTTT. It codes for CASEESRGPEKLFF.

Remarks on this clone: A junction end diverges from the germline sequence, so it may reflect a read error. The rearrangement links TRBV15 to TRBJ2-2; D possibly corresponds to TRBD1 (7 bases). The CDR3 is 17 residues long. Germline V gene sequence: CDR1 LNHNV, CDR2 YYDKDF (reference sequence). In DNA, the CDR3 is TGTGTCACCAGCAGGGACTTTTGGAGGGGGCAGAGCGGGGAGCTGTTTTTT. It yields the protein CVTSRDFWRGQSGELFF.

The rearrangement joins TRBV19 to TRBJ1-5, with TRBD1 identical over 9 bases. The length of the CDR3 is 18 residues. Trimming took 8 bases from V and 0 from J; bases not matched to a gene: 14. Germline CDR1 is LNHDA and CDR2 is SQIVND (reference sequence). In DNA, the CDR3 is TGTGCCAGTGGGCCCGGGACAGGGCTAGACTATAGCAATCAGCCCCAGCATTTT. Protein: CASGPGTGLDYSNQPQHF.

The chain couples TRBV29-1 to TRBJ1-2; D may be TRBD1 (5 bases). The germline V gene has CDR1 SQVTM and CDR2 ANQGSEA. The CDR3 spans 11 residues. Trimming took 1 base from V and 6 from J, leaving 6 bases between them. The CDR3 spells CSVEGGDGYTF. CDR3 DNA: TGCAGCGTTGAAGGGGGGGATGGCTACACCTTC.

The chain recombines TRBV4-2 with TRBJ2-1, with 8 bases aligning to TRBD1. The CDR3 runs 18 residues. CDR1 is LGHNA, CDR2 YNFKEQ, per germline. V shed 0 bases, J shed 3 bases, and the junction held 10 bases outside the gene matches. The CDR3 nucleotides are TGTGCCAGCAGCCAAGAAGCCGGAGGCAGGGGGCTCTACAATGAGCAGTTCTTC. Encoded protein: CASSQEAGGRGLYNEQFF.

This clone was recorded a few times. This rearrangement joins TRBV5-4 to TRBJ1-1, with D perhaps TRBD1 (6 bases). Germline lookup yields CDR1 SGHNT and CDR2 YYREEE (reference sequence). V was trimmed by 0 bases and J by 11 bases, leaving 11 bases between them. The CDR3 length is 12 residues. The CDR3 DNA reads as TGTGCCAGCAGCTTGGAGGGGGTTGGGGCTTTCTTT. Translated: CASSLEGVGAFF.

The chain combines TRBV5-1 with TRBJ1-5; 7 nucleotides agree with TRBD1. CDR1 is SGHRS and CDR2 is YFSETQ in the germline V gene. This CDR3 contains 16 residues. The junction had 9 bases not matched to a gene; V was cut back by 0 bases and J by 6 bases. The CDR3 nucleotides are TGCGCCAGCAGCTTGGATGCGGCAGGGGGAACTCAGCCCCAGCATTTT. As protein: CASSLDAAGGTQPQHF.

V is TRBV19 and J is TRBJ2-3; D might be TRBD2 (7 bases). V lost 2 bases, J lost 6 bases, and 12 bases lay in between. CDR3 size: 14 residues. CDR1 and CDR2 from the germline V gene are LNHDA and SQIVND (reference sequence). CDR3 coding DNA: TGTGCCAGTAGTATACGGGGGGCAGGGGATACGCAGTATTTT. Encoded protein: CASSIRGAGDTQYF.

The V gene is TRBV7-2, the J gene TRBJ1-1; 9 bases agree with TRBD1. This CDR3 contains 19 residues. Germline lookup yields CDR1 SGHTA and CDR2 FQGNSA. Trimming took 4 bases from V and 4 from J; bases not matched to a gene: 19. CDR3 region: CASSSYFSTHRGRGTEAFF. In DNA form, the CDR3 reads TGTGCCAGCAGCTCATACTTTAGCACTCACAGGGGGCGGGGCACTGAAGCTTTCTTT.

The chain couples TRBV6-5 to TRBJ2-5, with D perhaps TRBD1 (5 bases). There are 13 residues in the CDR3. V lost 0 bases to trimming and J lost 4 bases, with 6 bases between them. Germline CDR1 and CDR2: MNHEY and SVGAGI. The CDR3 region is CASSYSQGETQYF. CDR3 DNA: TGTGCCAGCAGTTACTCTCAGGGAGAGACCCAGTACTTC.

V gene TRBV7-7 combines with J gene TRBJ2-5; D ambiguous. The germline V gene has CDR1 SSHAT and CDR2 FNYEAQ (reference sequence). CDR3 length: 13 residues. The V end was cut by 5 bases, the J end by 5 bases, with 12 bases between. The CDR3 loop is CASSRTPRETQYF. DNA of the CDR3: TGTGCCAGCAGCCGCACGCCCCGGGAGACCCAGTACTTC.

The V and J genes are TRBV5-4 and TRBJ1-2, with 8 bases identical to TRBD1. Germline-derived CDR1 and CDR2 are SGHNT and YYREEE (reference sequence). This CDR3 comprises 15 residues. J lost 2 bases, V lost 4 bases, and 7 bases had no gene match. In nucleotides, the CDR3 is TGTGCCAGCAGCCCCTCCCGGACAGGGAACTATGGCTACACCTTC. Translation: CASSPSRTGNYGYTF.

The V call is TRBV5-6, the J call TRBJ1-2; tentatively, D is TRBD1 (6 bases). Germline V CDR1 and CDR2: SGHDT, YYEEEE. V lost 3 bases and J lost 6, with 12 bases in between. CDR3 length equals 13 residues. The CDR3 reads CASSSTGLHGYTF. The CDR3 DNA follows: TGTGCCAGCAGCTCAACAGGGCTCCATGGCTACACCTTC. Combining the CDR3 with reference TRBV5-6 and TRBJ1-2 gives the whole variable domain DAGVTQSPTHLIKTRGQQVTLRCSPKSGHDTVSWYQQALGQGPQFIFQYYEEEERQRGNFPDRFSGHQFPNYSSELNVNALLLGDSALYLCASSSTGLHGYTFGSGTRLTVV.

This chain uses TRBV3-1 (or the pseudogene TRBV3-2) with TRBJ1-1, with D unclear. CDR3 length: 12 residues. CDR1 LGHDT and CDR2 YNNKEL come from the germline V gene (reference sequence). Trimming pared 7 bases from V and 2 bases from J, leaving 8 bases between. CDR3 in DNA: TGTGCCAGCATATCCTCTAACACTGAAGCTTTCTTT. It is translated as CASISSNTEAFF.

The chain uses TRBV4-3 and TRBJ2-5, with a possible D match to TRBD2 (6 bases). This CDR3 has 15 amino acids. Trimming removed 4 bases from V and 5 bases from J, with 17 bases in between. Germline CDR1 and CDR2: LGHNA and YSLEER. The CDR3 here is CASSPNSGVRETQYF. The CDR3 nucleotides are TGCGCCAGCAGCCCAAATTCGGGGGTCCGGGAGACCCAGTACTTC.

V gene TRBV7-8 combines with J gene TRBJ1-1, with TRBD1 as a possible D gene (6 bases). Germline values: CDR1 SGHVS, CDR2 FQNEAQ. The CDR3 has 14 residues. V lost 5 bases, J lost 3 bases, and 13 bases lay in between. CDR3 bases: TGTGCCAGCAGCGCGCTTCAGGGGTACACTGAAGCTTTCTTT. It is translated as CASSALQGYTEAFF.

The chain recombines TRBV7-2 with TRBJ2-7; no definite D call. CDR1 and CDR2 (germline): SGHTA, FQGNSA. The CDR3 loop spans 11 amino acids. Deletions cut 5 bases from V and 3 bases from J, with 5 bases between. The CDR3 reads CASSQLYEQYF. Here the CDR3 DNA reads TGTGCCAGCAGCCAACTCTACGAGCAGTACTTC.

This clone was seen just once. The chain joins TRBV28 to TRBJ1-1; D possibly corresponds to TRBD1 (5 bases). The germline gives CDR1 MDHEN, CDR2 SYDVKM. With 7 bases removed from V and 1 base from J, the gap between germline ends came to 25 bases. CDR3 length equals 18 residues. The DNA of the CDR3 is TGTGCCAGCACCTCCTCGGGGGTAGGGAGGGGTTCGAACACTGAAGCTTTCTTT. Encoded protein: CASTSSGVGRGSNTEAFF.

V is TRBV11-3 and J is TRBJ2-7; TRBD2 matches 7 bases. This CDR3 contains 14 residues. In germline, CDR1 is SGHNT, CDR2 YENEEA. J gave up 2 bases and V 3 bases, and 4 bases lay outside the gene matches. The CDR3 DNA reads TGTGCCAGCAGCTTCGAGCGGGGAGCCTACGAGCAGTACTTC. Translated: CASSFERGAYEQYF.

V and J are TRBV7-2 and TRBJ2-7, with unresolved D. Trimming cost V 1 base and J 0 bases, with 7 bases left between them. There are 14 residues in the CDR3. The germline V gene encodes CDR1 SGHTA and CDR2 FQGNSA. This CDR3 is CASSLGVNSYEQYF. The CDR3 nucleotides are TGTGCCAGCAGCTTAGGCGTGAACTCCTACGAGCAGTACTTC.